These 27 T cell receptor beta chains originate from one sample sequenced in a study of blood T cell repertoires in COVID-19. The assay was immunoSEQ multiplex PCR, and TCRdb's table has in-frame clones only and misses some. The sample contains about 240,000 clones, about nine tenths of which appear only once. The specimen was peripheral blood. The source is a man aged 55 to 69 who had recovered from COVID-19.

V is TRBV6-5 and J is TRBJ2-7, with D maybe TRBD2 (7 bases). V lost 6 bases and J 4 bases, leaving 10 bases between the germline ends. Germline assignment: CDR1 MNHEY and CDR2 SVGAGI. This CDR3 has 12 residues. The CDR3 DNA is TGTGCCAGCAGCCGGGGGGCTTACGAGCAGTACGTC. This gives the protein CASSRGAYEQYV.

V usage is TRBV5-1 and J usage is TRBJ2-1, with 7 bases aligning to TRBD1. This CDR3 is built from 16 residues. After removal of 3 bases from V and 5 bases from J, the junction contained 11 bases not matched to a gene. Germline V lookup: CDR1 SGHRS, CDR2 YFSETQ. CDR3 protein: CASSWTPRDSDNEQFF. The DNA of the CDR3 is TGCGCCAGCAGCTGGACGCCCCGGGACAGCGACAATGAGCAGTTCTTC.

This chain joins TRBV29-1 and TRBJ1-1; possibly TRBD1 for D (5 bases). This CDR3 has 12 residues. Trimming cost V 1 base and J 3 bases, with 6 bases left between them. Germline assignment: CDR1 SQVTM and CDR2 ANQGSEA. The CDR3 DNA follows: TGCAGCGTTGAAGGGGGCTACACTGAAGCTTTCTTT. It is translated as CSVEGGYTEAFF.

The chain carries TRBV28 and TRBJ1-1, with TRBD1 as a possible D gene (6 bases). Trimming shortened V by 6 bases and J by 5 bases, and 16 bases separated the two germline ends. From germline, CDR1 is MDHEN and CDR2 SYDVKM. This CDR3 has 14 residues. The CDR3 protein is CASRFPGARTEAFF. The CDR3 bases are TGTGCCAGCAGATTCCCAGGGGCGCGGACTGAAGCTTTCTTT. Full variable domain (missing parts from reference TRBV28 and TRBJ1-1): DVKVTQSSRYLVKRTGEKVFLECVQDMDHENMFWYRQDPGLGLRLIYFSYDVKMKEKGDIPEGYSVSREKKERFSLILESASTNQTSMYLCASRFPGARTEAFFGQGTRLTVV.

In this sample, this clone turned up once. The V gene is TRBV28, the J gene TRBJ1-5; D is perhaps TRBD1 (6 bases). The germline gives CDR1 MDHEN, CDR2 SYDVKM. Trimming shortened V by 5 bases and J by 4 bases, and 12 bases separated the two germline ends. CDR3 length: 14 amino acids. For the CDR3, the DNA is TGTGCCAGCAGTCCCGGACAGAGAAATCAGCCCCAGCATTTT. Its protein product is CASSPGQRNQPQHF. The full variable domain, rest sourced from reference TRBV28 and TRBJ1-5, is DVKVTQSSRYLVKRTGEKVFLECVQDMDHENMFWYRQDPGLGLRLIYFSYDVKMKEKGDIPEGYSVSREKKERFSLILESASTNQTSMYLCASSPGQRNQPQHFGDGTRLSIL.

This chain uses TRBV18 with TRBJ1-3, with TRBD1 as a possible D gene (5 bases). The CDR3 is 16 residues long. Germline V lookup: CDR1 KGHSH, CDR2 LQKENI. V was pared by 0 bases and J by 0 bases, with 9 bases between. CDR3 in DNA: TGTGCCAGCTCACCACCTGGGCAGGGCTCTGGAAACACCATATATTTT. This codes for CASSPPGQGSGNTIYF.

The V and J genes are TRBV7-2 and TRBJ1-2, with 7 bases lining up with TRBD1. Unmatched junction bases numbered 6, after V lost 5 bases and J lost 6 bases. The CDR3 has 13 residues. Germline V gene data show CDR1 as SGHTA and CDR2 as FQGNSA. The CDR3: CASSPRQGHGYTF. The CDR3 DNA reads TGTGCCAGCAGCCCAAGACAGGGACATGGCTACACCTTC. The full variable domain, rest sourced from reference TRBV7-2 and TRBJ1-2, is GAGVSQSPSNKVTEKGKDVELRCDPISGHTALYWYRQSLGQGLEFLIYFQGNSAPDKSGLPSDRFSAERTGGSVSTLTIQRTQQEDSAVYLCASSPRQGHGYTFGSGTRLTVV.

V and J are TRBV2 and TRBJ2-3; 10 bases line up with TRBD2. CDR3 length: 16 amino acids. Germline V lookup: CDR1 SNHLY, CDR2 FYNNEI. The V segment lost 6 bases and the J segment 6 bases; nucleotides outside the gene matches: 12. The CDR3 nucleotides are TGTGCCAGCAGCAGACCTTCTAGCGGGAGTTCCGATACGCAGTATTTT. As protein: CASSRPSSGSSDTQYF.

This clone was seen just once. This sample also contains other DNA sequences that code for the same CDR3. V and J are TRBV5-1 and TRBJ1-1; 12 bases map to TRBD1. After removal of 4 bases from V and 0 bases from J, the junction contained 4 bases not matched to a gene. There are 16 residues in the CDR3. Per germline, CDR1 SGHRS and CDR2 YFSETQ. The CDR3 coding sequence is TGCGCCAGCAGCCCAGGGACAGGGGGCATGAACACTGAAGCTTTCTTT. This translates into CASSPGTGGMNTEAFF.

The J gene is TRBJ2-5, the V gene TRBV5-1, with 9 bases identical to TRBD2. This CDR3 contains 15 residues. The germline V gene has CDR1 SGHRS and CDR2 YFSETQ. V lost 2 bases to trimming and J lost 2 bases; unmatched junction nucleotides: 4. DNA for the CDR3: TGCGCCAGCAGCTTAGGCGGGGGGGGGCAAGAGACCCAGTACTTC. Translating gives CASSLGGGGQETQYF.

The genes are TRBV6-5 and TRBJ1-4, with TRBD1 identical over 7 bases. The germline V gene has CDR1 MNHEY and CDR2 SVGAGI. The CDR3 runs to 16 residues. With V trimmed by 0 bases and J by 4 bases, 5 bases remained unmatched. The CDR3 DNA is TGTGCCAGCAGTTACTCGAGTGGACAGGTTAATGAAAAACTGTTTTTT. Protein sequence: CASSYSSGQVNEKLFF.

Details on this clone: This sample also contains other DNA sequences that code for the same CDR3. The J gene is TRBJ1-5, the V gene TRBV6-1; maybe TRBD1 (5 bases). The CDR3 length is 14 residues. V was pared by 1 base and J by 5 bases, with 9 bases between. Per germline, CDR1 MNHNS and CDR2 SASEGT. CDR3 DNA sequence: TGTGCCAGCAGTGAAGGACAGAGATATCAGCCCCAGCATTTT. It translates to CASSEGQRYQPQHF.

The rearrangement joins TRBV7-9 to TRBJ2-7, with 7 bases aligning to TRBD1. Germline loops: CDR1 SEHNR, CDR2 FQNEAQ (reference sequence). V gave up 5 bases and J gave up 7 bases; unmatched junction bases: 14. The CDR3 runs 15 residues. The CDR3, as DNA: TGTGCCAGCAGCAACCGGGACAGACTCATCGGAGAGCAGTACTTC. Translated, it gives CASSNRDRLIGEQYF.

This chain uses TRBV28 with TRBJ1-2; D not certain. CDR3 size: 14 residues. V was shortened by 5 bases and J by 0 bases, with 10 bases between the two germline ends. CDR1 MDHEN and CDR2 SYDVKM come from the germline V gene. CDR3 region: CASSLGGTNYGYTF. In nucleotides, the CDR3 is TGTGCCAGCAGTCTCGGTGGTACTAACTATGGCTACACCTTC.

The genes are TRBV2 and TRBJ1-5; unclear D gene. Germline V CDR1 and CDR2: SNHLY, FYNNEI. This CDR3 contains 15 residues. Trimming left V 0 bases short and J 8 bases short, with 14 bases between. CDR3 loop: CASSEARGLRKPQHF. The CDR3 region has the DNA TGTGCCAGCAGTGAAGCGCGGGGATTGAGGAAGCCCCAGCATTTT.

This clone appeared a few times. V is TRBV5-1 and J is TRBJ2-7; D is ambiguous. The CDR3 runs 14 residues. Germline CDR1 SGHRS, CDR2 YFSETQ. V lost 2 bases and J lost 5, with 14 bases in between. CDR3 sequence reads: CASSFRQVSDEQYF. The CDR3 nucleotides are TGCGCCAGCAGCTTTAGGCAGGTCTCGGACGAGCAGTACTTC.

The chain is built from TRBV11-2 and TRBJ2-4; D is perhaps TRBD1 (5 bases). The CDR3 has 16 amino acids. V was shortened by 2 bases and J by 7 bases, with 18 bases between the two germline ends. The germline V gene has CDR1 SGHAT and CDR2 FQNNGV. CDR3 sequence reads: CASSLLRGQTWNIQYF. The CDR3 DNA reads TGTGCCAGCAGCTTATTAAGGGGCCAAACGTGGAACATTCAGTACTTC.

V is TRBV10-3 and J is TRBJ2-6; D is possibly TRBD1 (5 bases). The CDR3 consists of 16 residues. CDR1 ENHRY and CDR2 SYGVKD come from the germline V gene. Deletions cut 4 bases from V and 0 bases from J, with 10 bases between. DNA for the CDR3: TGTGCCATCAGTGCTACAGGATTCTCTGGGGCCAACGTCCTGACTTTC. Translating it yields CAISATGFSGANVLTF.

The chain has TRBV25-1 and TRBJ2-2, with D tentatively TRBD1 (6 bases). In germline, CDR1 is MGHDK, CDR2 SYGVNS. V lost 5 bases and J lost 6, with 13 bases in between. This CDR3 has 14 residues. The CDR3 DNA reads TGTGCCAGCAGTTCACAGGGTTCGTCCGGGGAGCTGTTTTTT. This encodes CASSSQGSSGELFF. The full variable domain, rest sourced from reference TRBV25-1 and TRBJ2-2, is EADIYQTPRYLVIGTGKKITLECSQTMGHDKMYWYQQDPGMELHLIHYSYGVNSTEKGDLSSESTVSRIRTEHFPLTLESARPSHTSQYLCASSSQGSSGELFFGEGSRLTVL.

The chain recombines TRBV7-9 with TRBJ1-1, with D unresolved. CDR3 size: 13 residues. V lost 4 bases, J lost 4 bases, and 10 bases lay in between. From germline, CDR1 is SEHNR and CDR2 FQNEAQ (reference sequence). The CDR3 region has the DNA TGTGCCAGCAGCTCGAGGAGTCTCACTGAAGCTTTCTTT. Its protein product is CASSSRSLTEAFF. Together with reference TRBV7-9 and TRBJ1-1, the CDR3 gives the full variable domain: DTGVSQNPRHKITKRGQNVTFRCDPISEHNRLYWYRQTLGQGPEFLTYFQNEAQLEKSRLLSDRFSAERPKGSFSTLEIQRTEQGDSAMYLCASSSRSLTEAFFGQGTRLTVV.

This clone showed up just a few times. The J gene is TRBJ2-3, the V gene TRBV11-2, with D hard to call. The V end lost 5 bases, the J end lost 0 bases, and 15 bases lay between the germline ends. The CDR3 runs to 16 residues. Germline CDR1 SGHAT, CDR2 FQNNGV. The CDR3 sequence: CASSSTLSQSTDTQYF. In DNA, the CDR3 is TGTGCCAGCAGCAGTACTTTATCCCAAAGCACAGATACGCAGTATTTT.

Turning to this clone: Possible read error: a much larger clone is one base away. This chain links TRBV6-5 with TRBJ2-5; possibly TRBD1 for D (5 bases). The V and J ends lost 6 bases and 4 bases respectively, with 6 bases between them. The CDR3 sequence is 11 residues long. In germline, CDR1 is MNHEY, CDR2 SVGAGI. CDR3 coding DNA: TGTGCCAGCAGGGGGCTAGAGACCCAGTACTTC. Its translation: CASRGLETQYF.

The genes are TRBV6-5 and TRBJ1-2; tentatively, D is TRBD1 (5 bases). The germline V gene encodes CDR1 MNHEY and CDR2 SVGAGI. The CDR3 extends over 16 amino acids. Trimming removed 0 bases from V and 1 base from J, with 12 bases in between. The CDR3 DNA reads TGTGCCAGCAGTTACTCGAATAGGGGAATTAACTATGGCTACACCTTC. Its protein is CASSYSNRGINYGYTF.

This chain links TRBV7-2 with TRBJ2-7; 8 bases match TRBD2. V was pared by 3 bases and J by 4 bases, with 5 bases of the junction left unmatched. The CDR3 sequence is 14 residues long. Germline CDR1 is SGHTA and CDR2 is FQGNSA. The CDR3 protein is CASSFSGGRYEQYF. The CDR3 DNA sequence: TGTGCCAGCAGCTTCAGCGGGGGACGGTACGAGCAGTACTTC.

The chain combines TRBV9 with TRBJ2-1; D gene ambiguous. V lost 0 bases and J 4 bases, leaving 2 bases between the germline ends. The CDR3 has 12 amino acids. CDR1 and CDR2 (germline): SGDLS, YYNGEE. Written as DNA, the CDR3 is TGTGCCAGCAGCGTAGCGTACAATGAGCAGTTCTTC. Its protein product is CASSVAYNEQFF.

The rearrangement links TRBV2 to TRBJ1-6; D gene ambiguous. The germline gives CDR1 SNHLY, CDR2 FYNNEI. The CDR3 is 15 residues long. The germline V and J ends were trimmed by 3 bases and 5 bases, with 11 bases remaining between them. This CDR3 reads CASSDLGRNNSPLHF. The CDR3 DNA reads TGTGCCAGCAGTGATCTGGGCAGAAATAATTCACCCCTCCACTTT.

The chain carries TRBV29-1 and TRBJ1-1; TRBD1 aligns across 9 bases. CDR1 and CDR2 (germline): SQVTM, ANQGSEA. The V gene end was trimmed by 0 bases and the J gene end by 0 bases; junction bases not matched to a gene: 8. The CDR3 is made up of 17 amino acids. As DNA, the CDR3 is TGCAGCGTTGAAGACTGGACAGGGGACCTGATGAACACTGAAGCTTTCTTT. Translation gives CSVEDWTGDLMNTEAFF.